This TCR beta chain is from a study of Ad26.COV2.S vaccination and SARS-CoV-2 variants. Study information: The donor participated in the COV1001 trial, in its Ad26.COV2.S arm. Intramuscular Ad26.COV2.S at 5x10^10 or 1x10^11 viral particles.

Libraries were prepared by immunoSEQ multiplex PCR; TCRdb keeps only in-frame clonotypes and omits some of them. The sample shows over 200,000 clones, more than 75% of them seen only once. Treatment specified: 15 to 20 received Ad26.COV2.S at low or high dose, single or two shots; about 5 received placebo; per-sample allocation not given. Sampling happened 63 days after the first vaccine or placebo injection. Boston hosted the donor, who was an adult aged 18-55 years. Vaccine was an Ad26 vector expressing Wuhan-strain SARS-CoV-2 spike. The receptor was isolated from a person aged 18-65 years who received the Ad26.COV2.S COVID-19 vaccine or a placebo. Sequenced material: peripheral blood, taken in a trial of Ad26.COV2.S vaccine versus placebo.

In DNA form, the CDR3 reads TGTGCCAGCAGCGTAGAACAGGTAAATGATGAGCAGTTCTTC. This codes for CASSVEQVNDEQFF. The genes are TRBV9 and TRBJ2-1, with D possibly TRBD1 on 5 matching bases. Germline-derived CDR1 and CDR2 are SGDLS and YYNGEE. The CDR3 runs 14 residues. Trimming stripped 0 bases from V and 8 bases from J, with 12 bases between.